This T cell receptor beta chain was recorded in a study of T-cell reconstitution after alpha-beta-depleted transplantation in children. Germline V lookup: CDR1 MNHEY, CDR2 SMNVEV (reference sequence). The ends lost 6 bases at V and 4 bases at J; junction bases unmatched: 10. The CDR3 sequence is 16 residues long. The sample holds a few counts of this clonotype. Unique molecular identifiers were used in preparing the TCRbeta library. One entry per CDR3 protein, called by TCRdb with MiXCR from the PCR reads. The profile shows almost 500,000 distinct CDR3 sequences, 10% of them singletons. V is TRBV27 and J is TRBJ2-7; 12 bases match TRBD1. Specimen: PBMCs, collected before TCRalphabeta/CD19-depleted stem cell transplant. The receptor was derived from a child aged 2 to 15 with inherited bone marrow failure, due to receive a stem cell transplant. The CDR3 DNA reads as TGTGCCAGCAGCGGCGGACCGGGACAGGGGGCGTACGAGCAGTACTTC. Its protein is CASSGGPGQGAYEQYF.